This T cell receptor (beta chain) was retrieved from a study of shared clonotypes between healthy human individuals. Sequenced by immunoSEQ multiplex PCR; TCRdb stores in-frame clones only, minus some. This table holds some 700,000 clones, about 92% found once. Germline CDR1 reads SGHDN; CDR2 reads FVKESK. This CDR3 is built from 13 residues. J gave up 6 bases and V 3 bases, and 4 bases lay outside the gene matches. The receptor was derived from a man younger than 35 in good health. Some clones in this sample may be carry-over from other donors' samples. Sequenced sample: memory CD8+ T cells from PBMCs. Subset defined: CD45RO+ cells pooled with CCR7-negative TemRA cells. The chain combines TRBV14 with TRBJ2-7; the match to TRBD1 covers 8 bases. The CDR3 DNA reads TGTGCCAGCAGCCATCAGGGGGCCCTCGAGCAGTACTTC. Translation gives CASSHQGALEQYF.